Below are 7 T cell receptor beta chains sequenced from a single sample in a study of shared T cell receptors in the human thymus. The protocol was immunoSEQ multiplex PCR, while the TCRdb copy is restricted to in-frame clones and leaves out a portion. Of hundreds of thousands of clones in the sample, approximately 88% were seen once. This same sample was also part of a study on human thymus T cells.

The source material was thymocytes. These receptors all stem from a boy younger than two with a congenital heart defect.

The chain joins TRBV30 to TRBJ2-2; a possible D gene is TRBD1 (6 bases). CDR1 is GTSNPN, CDR2 SVGIG, per germline (reference sequence). This CDR3 is built from 18 residues. V lost 4 bases and J 2 bases, leaving 23 bases between the germline ends. The CDR3 reads CAWIPRAQGSSNTGELFF. Written as DNA, the CDR3 is TGTGCCTGGATCCCACGGGCACAGGGCAGCAGTAACACCGGGGAGCTGTTTTTT.

This chain links TRBV7-8 with TRBJ2-3, with 7 nucleotides matching TRBD1. Germline CDR1 is SGHVS and CDR2 is FQNEAQ. The CDR3 consists of 18 residues. V lost 2 bases and J lost 4; bases outside the gene matches: 15. CDR3 in DNA: TGTGCCAGCAGCTTACCACCTGGGACAGAGGGGACCCCAGATACGCAGTATTTT. Its translation is CASSLPPGTEGTPDTQYF.

The chain uses TRBV5-1 and TRBJ2-1, with TRBD2 matching 9 bases. The CDR3 is 18 residues long. J was trimmed by 3 bases and V by 3 bases; bases with no gene match: 13. CDR1 and CDR2 (germline): SGHRS, YFSETQ. CDR3 sequence (DNA): TGCGCCAGCAGCTCCCGCGCTAGCGGGGTTGAACTCTACAATGAGCAGTTCTTC. It translates to CASSSRASGVELYNEQFF.

The chain recombines TRBV28 with TRBJ2-7, with D unresolved. Between the trimmed V and J ends, which lost 1 base and 2 bases, there was a span of 12 bases. The CDR3 consists of 15 residues. The germline V gene encodes CDR1 MDHEN and CDR2 SYDVKM. The CDR3 nucleotides are TGTGCCAGCAGTTTATTGTCGGTAAGCCCCTACGAGCAGTACTTC. This sequence encodes CASSLLSVSPYEQYF.

The rearrangement joins TRBV6-1 to TRBJ2-7, with 11 bases identical to TRBD2. The J segment lost 0 bases and the V segment lost 4 bases, leaving 11 bases of the junction unmatched. This CDR3 is 18 amino acids long. Germline CDR1 is MNHNS and CDR2 is SASEGT. Here the CDR3 DNA reads TGTGCCAGCAGTGTATCTGCCGGGACTAGCGGCCACTCCTACGAGCAGTACTTC. Translation gives CASSVSAGTSGHSYEQYF.

V is TRBV27 and J is TRBJ1-1, with TRBD1 as a possible D gene (5 bases). The germline CDR1 and CDR2 sequences are MNHEY and SMNVEV (reference sequence). This CDR3 is built from 16 residues. V lost 6 bases to trimming and J lost 0 bases, with 17 bases between them. The CDR3: CASRTLDSGMNTEAFF. For the CDR3, the DNA is TGTGCCAGCAGAACTCTAGACAGCGGGATGAACACTGAAGCTTTCTTT.

In its sample, this clone was seen once. The chain links TRBV7-8 to TRBJ2-7, with 8 positions matching TRBD1. Germline V gene data show CDR1 as SGHVS and CDR2 as FQNEAQ. V lost 3 bases, J lost 2 bases, and 3 bases stayed unmatched. This CDR3 is 14 amino acids long. CDR3 in amino acids: CASSFRQGPYEQYF. The CDR3 DNA reads TGTGCCAGCAGCTTTAGACAGGGGCCCTACGAGCAGTACTTC.